The present TCR beta chain was sequenced within a study of blood T cell repertoires in COVID-19. Study-wide background: Nucleic acid was either cDNA or gDNA, and it came from T cells, B-cell-depleted T cells, or PBMCs.

Germline CDR1 MNHEY, CDR2 SMNVEV (reference sequence). The length of the CDR3 is 14 residues. V was clipped by 3 bases and J by 4 bases, with 10 bases between them. Only one count was recorded for this clone. The authors' processing: Estimation of nucleated cell counts was performed using reference gene primer amplification. Using immunoSEQ multiplex PCR, the repertoire was profiled, and TCRdb retains in-frame clones only, with some absent. V, J and clone size are taken as reported in that table, and D and trimming were inferred from the DNA itself. This sample has some 25,000 clones; 80% to 85% occur once, and the top ten carry under 8%.

Input material: peripheral blood. This chain links TRBV27 with TRBJ1-5, with D possibly TRBD1 on 6 matching bases. This clonotype was sampled from a man aged 65 to 85 with acute or convalescent COVID-19. For the CDR3, the DNA is TGTGCCAGCAGTTTTACAGGGACGAATCAGCCCCAGCATTTT. It encodes CASSFTGTNQPQHF.